Judged by abundance, the clone carrying this TCR beta chain is medium-sized. The antigen is undetermined. This sample is part of a study of vaccination and CD4 T cells after COVID-19. Germline CDR1 and CDR2: SNHLY and FYNNEI. This CDR3 comprises 14 residues. V was trimmed by 4 bases and J by 2 bases, leaving 11 bases between them. Documented treatment: roughly ten-day PBMC culture with coronavirus spike peptide pools or control peptides (ViraFEST assay). Peptide pool stimulation in ViraFEST expanded antigen-specific T cells, whose TCRs were then sequenced. Oncomine TCR Beta short-read sequencing was applied to DNA from cultured CD4+ T cells. The template was genomic DNA from cultured CD4+ T cells. MiXCR, run by TCRdb on the PCR reads, gives a single entry per CDR3 protein. The data contain about 13,000 distinct CDR3 sequences, around 47% of them singletons.

The receptor was derived from a human donor who had recovered from COVID-19. Source material: CD4+ T cells from blood, cultured in vitro. This chain uses TRBV2 with TRBJ1-1, with D unresolved. Here the CDR3 reads CASSARELNTEAFF. CDR3 nucleotides: TGTGCCAGCAGTGCCCGGGAACTTAACACTGAAGCTTTCTTT.